This T cell receptor beta chain came from a study of identical twins (dated by TCRdb to 2015 to 2016). Notes on the research overall: TCR alpha and beta repertoires from monozygotic twins, unrelated adults of various ages and cord blood were deep-sequenced to test whether fetal clonotypes persist. To rule out contamination, replicate twin experiments were performed at different times with different library preparation protocols.

All donors were healthy Caucasians. The twin cohort consisted of three pairs of female monozygotic twins, all aged roughly 18 to 30 years. Positive isolation kits from Invitrogen were used to isolate the CD4+ and CD8+ T cell populations. Library generation was performed with 5' RACE. The reads were generated on an Illumina HiSeq 2000. Template switching added a universal primer binding site, and the final cDNA carried a unique molecular identifier that allowed TCR cDNA molecules to be counted accurately. Specific primers in the conserved constant-segment region were used to synthesize first-strand cDNA for TCR alpha and beta chains. To control for contamination, each cDNA library was double barcoded with a SMART-Mk sample barcode plus Illumina barcodes. TruSeq adapter sequences, together with Illumina sample barcodes, were added in two successive PCR steps. TCR alpha and beta cDNA libraries were sequenced on the Illumina HiSeq platform with custom primers. Concerning the study's data processing: MiGEC was used to process raw reads and extract unique molecular identifiers, and MiXCR was used to find CDR3 positions. For each individual, recombination models were inferred using an EM algorithm with the repgenHMM and IGoR tools. The tcR package in R was used for shared clonotype analysis, with sharing normalized by the product of cloneset sizes. To study raw recombination free of thymic and clonal selection effects, out-of-frame nonproductive sequences were analyzed. TCRdb reworked the public reads: Q25 trimming with fastp, MiXCR clone assembly, productive beta chains retained. Each entry is one CDR3 protein sequence, shown with its most common DNA and genes. The V and J calls come from TCRdb's annotation, not from the publication. This sample is represented by 400,000 to 600,000 distinct CDR3 sequences; 20% to 25% of them were singletons. The ten largest make up approximately 0.5% of the sample.

CDR1 and CDR2, per the germline V gene, are MNHNS and SASEGT. The CDR3 goes from the cysteine to the phenylalanine over 16 residues. Here the CDR3 DNA is all that survives: 48 bases in frame from base 1. The trim is 7 bases for V and 0 bases for J, with a gap of 16 bases between the germline ends. About this clonotype: Which antigen it targets is not known. Base qualities were left out, and no much larger clone turns up one base away.

Points the paper makes about the study in general: Abundant cord blood beta clonotypes had fewer insertions, young adult naive repertoires showed a similar but weaker trend, and memory repertoires showed no such trend. Excess twin sharing in beta out-of-frame sequences was weaker because fewer shared sequences lowered the signal-to-noise ratio. Conclusions relied on cross-sectional statistical analysis, since the same donors could not be followed over many years. Compared with coincidental sharing between unrelated individuals, an excess of low generation-probability sequences was observed among out-of-frame TCR alpha sequences shared between twins. Out-of-frame TCR alpha sharing in monozygotic twins was systematically underestimated by recombination models, whereas sharing between unrelated individuals was in agreement with the recombination models. Invariant T cells such as MAIT and iNKT could partly confound zero-insertion analyses, though diverse VJ usage argued against this for most clonotypes.

Separately, the same data were catalogued under a study of yellow fever vaccine responses in identical twins. The second study's paper adds: According to the authors, the vaccine-induced T cell response in identical twins seemed to be partly convergent and partly specific to each individual. In the study, vaccine-responding T cell clones were precisely tracked in identical twins.

Specimen: CD4+ T cells sorted from blood. The sequence links TRBV6-1 to TRBJ2-1; a tentative D call is TRBD1 (6 bases match). The receptor was derived from a woman aged 18-35 years in good health. The CDR3 in this case is CASNPAGTLSYNEQFF. The sequenced DNA: TGTGCCAGCAATCCCGCCGGGACACTCTCCTACAATGAGCAGTTCTTC.